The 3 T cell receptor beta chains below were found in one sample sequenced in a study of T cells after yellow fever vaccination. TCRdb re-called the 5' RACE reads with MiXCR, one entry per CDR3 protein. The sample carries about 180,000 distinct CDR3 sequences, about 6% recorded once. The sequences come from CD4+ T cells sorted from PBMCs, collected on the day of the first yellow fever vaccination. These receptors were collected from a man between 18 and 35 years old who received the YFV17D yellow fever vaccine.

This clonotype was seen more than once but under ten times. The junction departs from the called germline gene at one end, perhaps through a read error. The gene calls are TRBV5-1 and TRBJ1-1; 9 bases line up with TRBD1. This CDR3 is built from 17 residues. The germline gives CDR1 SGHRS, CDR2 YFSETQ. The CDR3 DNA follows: TGCGCCAGCAGTTTGGACAGGGGAGGGTTCATGAACACTGAAGCTTTCTTT. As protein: CASSLDRGGFMNTEAFF.

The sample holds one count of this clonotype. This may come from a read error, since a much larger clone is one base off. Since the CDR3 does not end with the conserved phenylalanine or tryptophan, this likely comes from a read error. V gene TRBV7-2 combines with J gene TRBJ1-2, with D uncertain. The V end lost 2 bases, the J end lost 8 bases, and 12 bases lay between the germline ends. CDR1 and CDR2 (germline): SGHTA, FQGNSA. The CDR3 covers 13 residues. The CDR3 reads CASSLFEGGGYTV. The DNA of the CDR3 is TGTGCCAGCAGCTTATTTGAGGGCGGAGGCTACACCGTC.

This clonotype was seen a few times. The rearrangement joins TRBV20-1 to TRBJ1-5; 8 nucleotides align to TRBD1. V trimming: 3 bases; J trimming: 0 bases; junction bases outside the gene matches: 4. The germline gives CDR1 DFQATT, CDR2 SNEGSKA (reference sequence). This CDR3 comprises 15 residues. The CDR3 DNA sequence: TGCAGTGCTAGCGGACAGGGATATAGCAATCAGCCCCAGCATTTT. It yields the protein CSASGQGYSNQPQHF.